This TCR beta chain was recorded in a study of T cell repertoires in cytomegalovirus infection. Study-wide points: Carriers of CMV plus the relevant HLA were identified by cumulative public TCR beta family frequency.

This clonotype was found a few times. The target antigen is unknown. The CDR3 length is 11 residues. Germline V gene lookup returns CDR1 MNHEY and CDR2 SVGAGI. Trimming left V 10 bases short and J 5 bases short, with 12 bases between. TCRdb re-derived calls from the reads in MiXCR, one entry per CDR3 protein. In the table there are 200,000 or so distinct CDR3 sequences, about 20% of which are singletons. Sequencing was carried out using PBMCs. This TCR came from a human donor in good health (CMV status not recorded). Some clones in this sample may be carry-over from other donors' samples. V gene TRBV6-5 combines with J gene TRBJ2-7; D is perhaps TRBD1 (6 bases). The CDR3 DNA sequence: TGTGCCATTGGGGCAGGGGACGAGCAGTACTTC. Protein product: CAIGAGDEQYF.